Listed below are T cell receptor beta chains from one sample, sequenced in a study of glioma-infiltrating T cells after dendritic cell vaccination. Clones were read by immunoSEQ multiplex PCR, and TCRdb kept only the in-frame ones, dropping some. The sample has over 55,000 clones, 81% seen once. The sequenced sample was blood, obtained before dendritic cell vaccination. Receptors originate from a human donor with glioblastoma. Each CDR3 is given without its conserved first and last residue.

v_gene,j_gene,CDR3aa
TRBV14,TRBJ1-1,ASSVFRDRGTEAF
TRBV19,TRBJ1-1,ASSEPGLNTEAF
TRBV2,TRBJ1-1,ASKGLPNSLGAF
TRBV5-8,TRBJ2-7,AAKQGLAGVEQY
TRBV6-1,TRBJ1-5,ATRVQIPQPQH
TRBV20-1,TRBJ2-7,SARDSYEQY
TRBV6-6,TRBJ1-5,ASSMGREQPQH
TRBV7-8,TRBJ2-4,ASSLGFLGGRKNIQY
TRBV5-4,TRBJ2-2,ASSLHPGQGWTGELF
TRBV5-4,TRBJ1-2,ASSLGQSNYGYT
TRBV5-3,TRBJ1-5,ARSLLSNQPQH
TRBV27,TRBJ1-2,ASSWGGKGANYGYT
TRBV18,TRBJ1-2,ASSPSTGDYYT
TRBV7-3,TRBJ1-1,ASSLDPGQGNEAF
TRBV7-9,TRBJ1-2,ASSVKSSNYGYT
TRBV7-2,TRBJ2-5,ASSLDLVHQETQY